Presented here are 9 T cell receptor beta chains from one specimen sequenced in a study of T cell responses to AZD1222 COVID-19 vaccine. Libraries were prepared by immunoSEQ multiplex PCR; TCRdb keeps only in-frame clonotypes and omits some of them. The top ten clones hold about 7% of a sample with approximately 64,000 clones, over 80% of them seen once. Sequencing was performed on peripheral blood, taken on day 0 of AZD1222 vaccination. The receptors originated from an adult in good health.

The gene calls are TRBV6-1 and TRBJ1-2, with 12 bases aligning to TRBD1. CDR1 and CDR2 from the germline V gene are MNHNS and SASEGT. The V gene end was trimmed by 0 bases and the J gene end by 5 bases; junction bases not matched to a gene: 7. The CDR3 runs 17 residues. CDR3 in amino acids: CASSEAGTGGFPYGYTF. The CDR3 bases are TGTGCCAGCAGTGAAGCTGGGACAGGGGGCTTCCCGTATGGCTACACCTTC.

This clone has only a few counts. The V and J genes are TRBV3-1 (or the pseudogene TRBV3-2) and TRBJ1-1; D remains unclear. Germline CDR1 and CDR2: LGHDT and YNNKEL (reference sequence). The CDR3 is 11 amino acids. Trimming stripped 4 bases from V and 4 bases from J, with 4 bases between. The CDR3 is CASSLGTEAFF. CDR3 sequence (DNA): TGTGCCAGCAGCCTCGGCACTGAAGCTTTCTTT.

The genes are TRBV18 and TRBJ2-1; TRBD1 is a possible D gene (5 bases). Trimming cost V 0 bases and J 9 bases, with 12 bases left between them. Germline V gene sequence: CDR1 KGHSH, CDR2 LQKENI. The CDR3 sequence is 14 residues long. CDR3 protein: CASSPPGDFSEQFF. The CDR3 coding sequence is TGTGCCAGCTCACCACCAGGGGATTTCAGTGAGCAGTTCTTC.

The gene calls are TRBV12-1 and TRBJ1-5. TRBV12-1 is an annotated pseudogene. This CDR3 has 14 amino acids. CDR3 in amino acids: CASTRRRGHQPQHF. The DNA of the CDR3 is TGTGCCAGCACTCGACGACGGGGGCATCAGCCCCAGCATTTT.

Here the CDR3 reads CASSLVPGTGELFF. The CDR3, as DNA: TGCGCCAGCAGCTTGGTCCCGGGCACCGGGGAGCTGTTTTTT. This chain uses TRBV5-1 with TRBJ2-2; no reliable D call. The length of the CDR3 is 14 residues. Germline loops: CDR1 SGHRS, CDR2 YFSETQ. Trimming removed 0 bases from V and 4 bases from J, with 7 bases in between. Filled out from reference TRBV5-1 and TRBJ2-2, the complete variable domain reads KAGVTQTPRYLIKTRGQQVTLSCSPISGHRSVSWYQQTPGQGLQFLFEYFSETQRNKGNFPGRFSGRQFSNSRSEMNVSTLELGDSALYLCASSLVPGTGELFFGEGSRLTVL.

The rearrangement uses TRBV18 and TRBJ1-1; D gene uncertain. Per germline, CDR1 KGHSH and CDR2 LQKENI. Deletions cut 0 bases from V and 7 bases from J, with 15 bases between. The CDR3 spans 15 residues. The CDR3 reads CASSPPYSARGEAFF. The CDR3 DNA follows: TGTGCCAGCTCACCACCCTACAGTGCTCGGGGTGAAGCTTTCTTT.

The chain links TRBV7-9 to TRBJ2-6; D perhaps matches TRBD1 (6 bases). The V end lost 8 bases, the J end lost 3 bases, and 14 bases lay between the germline ends. The CDR3 has 15 amino acids. Germline V gene lookup returns CDR1 SEHNR and CDR2 FQNEAQ (reference sequence). This chain's CDR3 is CASRPGQSGANVLTF. The CDR3, as DNA: TGTGCCAGCCGGCCTGGACAGAGTGGGGCCAACGTCCTGACTTTC.

The chain recombines TRBV7-6 with TRBJ2-5; 8 bases match TRBD2. Trimming at V came to 5 bases and at J to 6 bases, leaving 14 bases not matched to a gene. There are 16 residues in the CDR3. Germline V CDR1 and CDR2: SGHVS, FNYEAQ. Here the CDR3 reads CASSPFSREVLKTQYF. CDR3 sequence (DNA): TGTGCCAGCAGCCCCTTCTCGCGGGAGGTTTTAAAGACCCAGTACTTC. The variable domain in full, completed from reference TRBV7-6 and TRBJ2-5, reads GAGVSQSPRYKVTKRGQDVALRCDPISGHVSLYWYRQALGQGPEFLTYFNYEAQQDKSGLPNDRFSAERPEGSISTLTIQRTEQRDSAMYRCASSPFSREVLKTQYFGPGTRLLVL.

The chain recombines TRBV13 with TRBJ2-5; TRBD2 matches at 7 bases. CDR1 and CDR2 (germline): PRHDT, FYEKMQ (reference sequence). V was pared by 5 bases and J by 2 bases, with 8 bases of the junction left unmatched. CDR3 length equals 15 residues. In DNA, the CDR3 is TGTGCCAGCAGCCCTAAAGGACTAGTTCAAGAGACCCAGTACTTC. As protein: CASSPKGLVQETQYF.